The rows below give T cell receptor beta chains drawn from one sample of a study of molecular identifiers for immune sequencing clone quantification. One entry per CDR3 protein, called by TCRdb with MiXCR from the PCR reads. The repertoire holds roughly 630,000 distinct CDR3 sequences, 25% seen once, with about 0.84% in the top ten. The sequenced material came from naive CD8+ T cells from blood, with Jurkat cell RNA spiked in. Receptor source: a human donor in good health. Some libraries in this study had Jurkat cell RNA spiked in. CDR3s include the opening cysteine and the closing phenylalanine or tryptophan. A D gene is named only where the DNA matches it firmly. Clone size is given for some rows only: seen once, a few or many times, or a class if the clone is expanded.

v_gene: TRBV7-9
j_gene: TRBJ2-2
abundance: once
d_gene: .
CDR3nt: TGTGCCAGCAGCTATAACACCGCGCAGCTGTTTTTT
CDR3aa: CASSYNTAQLFF

v_gene: TRBV12-3/TRBV12-4
j_gene: TRBJ2-3
abundance: many
d_gene: TRBD2
CDR3nt: TGTGCCAGCAGAGAAGCTGGGACTAGCGGGAGGATTGGCCGCCGAGCAGATACGCAGTATTTT
CDR3aa: CASREAGTSGRIGRRADTQYF

v_gene: TRBV14
j_gene: TRBJ2-3
abundance: few
d_gene: .
CDR3nt: TGTGCCAGCAGCCAGATAGGGACACCCAGCACAGATACGCAGTATTTT
CDR3aa: CASSQIGTPSTDTQYF

v_gene: TRBV5-3
j_gene: TRBJ1-1
abundance: few
d_gene: .
CDR3nt: TGTGCCAGCAGCTTTTTGGGGGGAGGCACTGAAGCTTTCTTT
CDR3aa: CASSFLGGGTEAFF

v_gene: TRBV4-1
j_gene: TRBJ2-7
abundance: .
d_gene: .
CDR3nt: TGCGCCAGCAGCCAAGAGAGGGCCCTCCGCTCCTACGAGCAGTACTTC
CDR3aa: CASSQERALRSYEQYF

v_gene: TRBV5-1
j_gene: TRBJ2-3
abundance: many
d_gene: TRBD1
CDR3nt: TGCGCCAGCGGGCCCGGACAGGTTAGCACAGATACGCAGTATTTT
CDR3aa: CASGPGQVSTDTQYF

v_gene: TRBV12-3/TRBV12-4
j_gene: TRBJ2-3
abundance: few
d_gene: TRBD1
CDR3nt: TGTGCCAGCAGTTCAAGGACAGGGGGCGTGAAAGATACGCAGTATTTT
CDR3aa: CASSSRTGGVKDTQYF

v_gene: TRBV20-1
j_gene: TRBJ1-6
abundance: .
d_gene: .
CDR3nt: TGCAGTGCTAGAGATCCGGGGAGACAGCCCAACAATTCACCCCTCCACTTT
CDR3aa: CSARDPGRQPNNSPLHF

v_gene: TRBV7-2
j_gene: TRBJ2-7
abundance: few
d_gene: TRBD1
CDR3nt: TGTGCCAGCAGCTTAGGAACCGGGACAGGCCACGAGCAGTACTTC
CDR3aa: CASSLGTGTGHEQYF

v_gene: TRBV11-2
j_gene: TRBJ2-5
abundance: few
d_gene: TRBD2
CDR3nt: TGTGCCAGCAGCTTAACCATGGGACTAGCGGGTGAAGAGACCCAGTACTTC
CDR3aa: CASSLTMGLAGEETQYF

v_gene: TRBV25-1
j_gene: TRBJ1-5
abundance: few
d_gene: .
CDR3nt: TGTGCCAGCAGTGATCAGGCCAGCAATCAGCCCCAGCATTTT
CDR3aa: CASSDQASNQPQHF

v_gene: TRBV4-3
j_gene: TRBJ2-2
abundance: many
d_gene: .
CDR3nt: TGCGCCAGCAGCCAAGATACCGCGAACACCGGGGAGCTGTTTTTT
CDR3aa: CASSQDTANTGELFF

v_gene: TRBV27
j_gene: TRBJ2-2
abundance: .
d_gene: .
CDR3nt: TGTGCCAGCAGTTTAACGGCAGTTATCATCGCCGGGGAGCTGTTTTTT
CDR3aa: CASSLTAVIIAGELFF

v_gene: TRBV2
j_gene: TRBJ2-1
abundance: few
d_gene: .
CDR3nt: TGTGCCAGCAGCCCCAAGTTCCTCTACAATGAGCAGTTCTTC
CDR3aa: CASSPKFLYNEQFF

v_gene: TRBV13
j_gene: TRBJ1-1
abundance: many
d_gene: .
CDR3nt: TGTGCCAGCAGCTTAGGGAAAGGCCTCACTGAAGCTTTCTTT
CDR3aa: CASSLGKGLTEAFF

v_gene: TRBV27
j_gene: TRBJ2-1
abundance: .
d_gene: .
CDR3nt: TGTGCCAGCAGTTTATGGTCGGGGACGGGGAATGAGCAGTTCTTC
CDR3aa: CASSLWSGTGNEQFF

v_gene: TRBV28
j_gene: TRBJ2-7
abundance: many
d_gene: TRBD2
CDR3nt: TGTGCCAGCAGGTCCGGGACTAGCGGCTCCTACGAGCAGTACTTC
CDR3aa: CASRSGTSGSYEQYF

v_gene: TRBV5-5
j_gene: TRBJ1-1
abundance: few
d_gene: .
CDR3nt: TGTGCCAGCAGCTTCTACAGGAACACTGAAGCTTTCTTT
CDR3aa: CASSFYRNTEAFF

v_gene: TRBV9
j_gene: TRBJ1-5
abundance: many
d_gene: .
CDR3nt: TGTGCCAGCAGCGTAGCTGGGGGAGACAATCAGCCCCAGCATTTT
CDR3aa: CASSVAGGDNQPQHF

v_gene: TRBV4-3
j_gene: TRBJ1-1
abundance: .
d_gene: .
CDR3nt: TGCGCCAGCAGCCAAGTTGGGGAGACAGCGATGAACACTGAAGCTTTCTTT
CDR3aa: CASSQVGETAMNTEAFF

v_gene: TRBV12-3/TRBV12-4
j_gene: TRBJ2-2
abundance: few
d_gene: TRBD1
CDR3nt: TGTGCCAGCAGCCCCGAAATTGTCAGGGGGCTCGGGGAGCTGTTTTTT
CDR3aa: CASSPEIVRGLGELFF

v_gene: TRBV7-2
j_gene: TRBJ2-3
abundance: many
d_gene: TRBD2
CDR3nt: TGTGCCAGCAGCTTGCTAGCCGGGGGGGCCTCAGATACGCAGTATTTT
CDR3aa: CASSLLAGGASDTQYF

v_gene: TRBV4-3
j_gene: TRBJ1-1
abundance: many
d_gene: TRBD1
CDR3nt: TGCGCCAGCAGCCAAGCCGACAGGGGCCTCACTGAAGCTTTCTTT
CDR3aa: CASSQADRGLTEAFF

v_gene: TRBV29-1
j_gene: TRBJ1-1
abundance: many
d_gene: .
CDR3nt: TGCAGCGTTGATTTAGCGTCATGGGACACTGAAGCTTTCTTT
CDR3aa: CSVDLASWDTEAFF

v_gene: TRBV18
j_gene: TRBJ2-7
abundance: few
d_gene: TRBD1
CDR3nt: TGTGCCAGCTCAGACTACGACAGGGAACCGGACTACGAGCAGTACTTC
CDR3aa: CASSDYDREPDYEQYF

v_gene: TRBV11-2
j_gene: TRBJ2-2
abundance: .
d_gene: .
CDR3nt: TGTGCCAGCAGCTTAGTTCTGGGTCCCGGGGAGCTGTTTTTT
CDR3aa: CASSLVLGPGELFF

v_gene: TRBV12-3/TRBV12-4
j_gene: TRBJ1-1
abundance: many
d_gene: .
CDR3nt: TGTGCCAGCACTCAGGGGAGCACTGAAGCTTTCTTT
CDR3aa: CASTQGSTEAFF

v_gene: TRBV20-1
j_gene: TRBJ2-3
abundance: .
d_gene: .
CDR3nt: TGCAGTGGTATAAAGAACACAGATACGCAGTATTTT
CDR3aa: CSGIKNTDTQYF

v_gene: TRBV12-5
j_gene: TRBJ1-4
abundance: many
d_gene: .
CDR3nt: TGTGCTAGTGGTTTCCCCGGGGGCGTGGAAAAACTGTTTTTT
CDR3aa: CASGFPGGVEKLFF

v_gene: TRBV27
j_gene: TRBJ1-2
abundance: few
d_gene: .
CDR3nt: TGTGCCAGCAGTGCCCCGAGTAACTATGGCTACACCTTC
CDR3aa: CASSAPSNYGYTF

v_gene: TRBV7-2
j_gene: TRBJ2-3
abundance: .
d_gene: .
CDR3nt: TGTGCCAGCTTTGAACTTGACACAGATACGCAGTATTTT
CDR3aa: CASFELDTDTQYF

v_gene: TRBV4-3
j_gene: TRBJ2-3
abundance: many
d_gene: TRBD2
CDR3nt: TGCGCCAGCAGCCAAGATGGGCGGGGGGGAATAGATACGCAGTATTTT
CDR3aa: CASSQDGRGGIDTQYF

v_gene: TRBV12-3/TRBV12-4
j_gene: TRBJ1-4
abundance: .
d_gene: .
CDR3nt: TGTGCCAGCAGGCCTGGACAGACAACTAATGAAAAACTGTTTTTT
CDR3aa: CASRPGQTTNEKLFF

v_gene: TRBV7-2
j_gene: TRBJ2-5
abundance: .
d_gene: .
CDR3nt: TGTGCCAGCAGCCGTACGCATAAGGGTGAGGGCCGAGAGACCCAGTACTTC
CDR3aa: CASSRTHKGEGRETQYF

v_gene: TRBV4-3
j_gene: TRBJ2-3
abundance: .
d_gene: TRBD2
CDR3nt: TGCGCCAGCAGCCAAGATTGGCTAGCGGGAGGGCCAGATACGCAGTATTTT
CDR3aa: CASSQDWLAGGPDTQYF

v_gene: TRBV7-9
j_gene: TRBJ2-7
abundance: many
d_gene: .
CDR3nt: TGCGCCAGCAGCCCGCCGGCCTCCTACGAGCAGTACTTC
CDR3aa: CASSPPASYEQYF

v_gene: TRBV5-6
j_gene: TRBJ2-3
abundance: many
d_gene: .
CDR3nt: TGTGCCAGCAGCTTGGTTAGGTTATCCACAGATACGCAGTATTTT
CDR3aa: CASSLVRLSTDTQYF

v_gene: TRBV28
j_gene: TRBJ2-2
abundance: many
d_gene: .
CDR3nt: TGTGCCAGCAGTTTCAGGGGTACCGGGGAGCTGTTTTTT
CDR3aa: CASSFRGTGELFF

v_gene: TRBV12-3/TRBV12-4
j_gene: TRBJ1-1
abundance: many
d_gene: TRBD1
CDR3nt: TGTGCCAGCAGCCCTACCGGGACAGTGTTTGAAGCTTTCTTT
CDR3aa: CASSPTGTVFEAFF

v_gene: TRBV3-1
j_gene: TRBJ2-7
abundance: .
d_gene: TRBD2
CDR3nt: TGTGCCAGCAGCCAAGGACTAGCGGGGGCAATCTACGAGCAGTACTTC
CDR3aa: CASSQGLAGAIYEQYF

v_gene: TRBV24-1
j_gene: TRBJ2-3
abundance: .
d_gene: TRBD2
CDR3nt: TGTGCCACCGCTCCGGGGGGACTAGGGCTCAGAGATACGCAGTATTTT
CDR3aa: CATAPGGLGLRDTQYF